Given below is one TCR beta chain in context. Its antigen is unidentified. The CDR3 is 14 residues long. Germline V CDR1 and CDR2: SGHTA, FQGNSA. V was shortened by 1 base and J by 7 bases, with 11 bases between the two germline ends. Employing constant-segment primers, 5'RACE generated TCR alpha and TCR beta cDNA libraries bearing sample barcodes and UMIs. TCRdb ran MiXCR on the 5' RACE reads and lists one entry per CDR3 protein. This sample has around 470,000 distinct CDR3 sequences, with roughly 20% found just once. This record belongs to a study of T-cell memory formation after mild COVID-19. Study findings and constraints: Contracting CD8+ clones were enriched in EMRA, CD4+ mainly in CM and EM.

The clonotype comes from an adult woman who had mild COVID-19 (a few samples of this study predate the infection). Cell type and time point are not known. Material for sequencing was PBMCs or a T cell subset sorted from them (not recorded which). The chain recombines TRBV7-2 with TRBJ1-5; D not resolved. CDR3: CASSLVGYGQPQHF. The CDR3 region has the DNA TGTGCCAGCAGCTTAGTGGGTTATGGGCAGCCCCAGCATTTT.